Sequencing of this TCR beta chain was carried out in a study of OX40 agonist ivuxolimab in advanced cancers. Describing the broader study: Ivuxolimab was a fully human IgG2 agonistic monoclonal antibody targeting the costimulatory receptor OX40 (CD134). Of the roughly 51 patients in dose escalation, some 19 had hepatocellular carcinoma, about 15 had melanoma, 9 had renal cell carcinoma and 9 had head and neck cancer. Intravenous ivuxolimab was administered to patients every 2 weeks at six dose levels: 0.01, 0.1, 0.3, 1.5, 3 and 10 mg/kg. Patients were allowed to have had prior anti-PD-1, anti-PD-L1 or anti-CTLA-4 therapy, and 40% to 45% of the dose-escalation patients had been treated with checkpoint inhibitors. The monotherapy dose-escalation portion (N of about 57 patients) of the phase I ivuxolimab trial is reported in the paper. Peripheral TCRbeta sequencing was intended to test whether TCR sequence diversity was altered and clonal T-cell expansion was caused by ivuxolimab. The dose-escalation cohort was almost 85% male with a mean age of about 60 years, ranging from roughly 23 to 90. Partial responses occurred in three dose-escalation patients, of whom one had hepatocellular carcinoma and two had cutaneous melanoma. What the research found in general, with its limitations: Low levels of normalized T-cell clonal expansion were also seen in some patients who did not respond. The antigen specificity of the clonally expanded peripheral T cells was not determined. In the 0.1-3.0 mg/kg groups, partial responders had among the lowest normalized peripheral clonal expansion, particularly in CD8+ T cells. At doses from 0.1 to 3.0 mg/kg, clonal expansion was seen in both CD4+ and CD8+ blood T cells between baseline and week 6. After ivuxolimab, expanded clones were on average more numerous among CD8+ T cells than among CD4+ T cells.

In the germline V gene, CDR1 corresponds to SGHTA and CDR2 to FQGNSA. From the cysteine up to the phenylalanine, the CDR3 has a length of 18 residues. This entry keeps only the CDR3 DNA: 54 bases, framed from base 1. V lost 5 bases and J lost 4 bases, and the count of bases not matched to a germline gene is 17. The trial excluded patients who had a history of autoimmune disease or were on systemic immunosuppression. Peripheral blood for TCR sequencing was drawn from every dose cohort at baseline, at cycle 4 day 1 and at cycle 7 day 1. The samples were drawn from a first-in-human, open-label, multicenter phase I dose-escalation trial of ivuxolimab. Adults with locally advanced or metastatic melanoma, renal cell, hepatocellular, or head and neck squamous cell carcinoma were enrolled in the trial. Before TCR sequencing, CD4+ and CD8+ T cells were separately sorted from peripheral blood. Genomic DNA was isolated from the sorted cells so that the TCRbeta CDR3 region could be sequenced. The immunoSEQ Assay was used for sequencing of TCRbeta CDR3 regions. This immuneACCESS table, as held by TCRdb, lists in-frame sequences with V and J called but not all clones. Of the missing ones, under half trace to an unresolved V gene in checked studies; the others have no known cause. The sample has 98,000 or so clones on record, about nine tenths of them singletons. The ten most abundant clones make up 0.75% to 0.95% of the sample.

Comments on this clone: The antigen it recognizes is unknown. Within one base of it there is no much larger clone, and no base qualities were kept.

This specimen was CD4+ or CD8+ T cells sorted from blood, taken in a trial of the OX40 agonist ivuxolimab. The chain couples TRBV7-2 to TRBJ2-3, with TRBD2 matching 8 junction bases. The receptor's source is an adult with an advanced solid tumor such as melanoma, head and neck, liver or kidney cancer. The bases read TGTGCCAGCAGCCCCTCCCTTACAAGCGGGAGTCGCGCAGATACGCAGTATTTT. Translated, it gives CASSPSLTSGSRADTQYF.